This T cell receptor (beta chain) appears in the sequencing data of a study of T cell responses to AZD1222 COVID-19 vaccine. Concerning this clone itself: Its antigen remains unidentified.

Clones were sequenced by immunoSEQ multiplex PCR, and TCRdb holds only the in-frame ones, with some missing. The profile shows some 180,000 clones, 90% to 95% of them singletons. The study pooled second doses at about 4 or about 12 weeks. The CDR3 sequence is 14 residues long. V lost 6 bases to trimming and J lost 0 bases, with 12 bases between them. From germline, CDR1 is SGHRS and CDR2 YFSETQ. Study conclusions and caveats: The donor group comprised mostly white British people and more females; the analysis possibly underestimated clonal diversity.

The clonotype originates from an adult who received the AZD1222 COVID-19 vaccine. The chain joins TRBV5-1 to TRBJ1-1; no clear D gene. Sequenced here: peripheral blood, sampled 28 days after the second AZD1222 dose. CDR3 in amino acids: CASTPWQVNTEAFF. CDR3 coding DNA: TGCGCCAGCACCCCGTGGCAGGTGAACACTGAAGCTTTCTTT. Full variable domain (missing parts from reference TRBV5-1 and TRBJ1-1): KAGVTQTPRYLIKTRGQQVTLSCSPISGHRSVSWYQQTPGQGLQFLFEYFSETQRNKGNFPGRFSGRQFSNSRSEMNVSTLELGDSALYLCASTPWQVNTEAFFGQGTRLTVV.